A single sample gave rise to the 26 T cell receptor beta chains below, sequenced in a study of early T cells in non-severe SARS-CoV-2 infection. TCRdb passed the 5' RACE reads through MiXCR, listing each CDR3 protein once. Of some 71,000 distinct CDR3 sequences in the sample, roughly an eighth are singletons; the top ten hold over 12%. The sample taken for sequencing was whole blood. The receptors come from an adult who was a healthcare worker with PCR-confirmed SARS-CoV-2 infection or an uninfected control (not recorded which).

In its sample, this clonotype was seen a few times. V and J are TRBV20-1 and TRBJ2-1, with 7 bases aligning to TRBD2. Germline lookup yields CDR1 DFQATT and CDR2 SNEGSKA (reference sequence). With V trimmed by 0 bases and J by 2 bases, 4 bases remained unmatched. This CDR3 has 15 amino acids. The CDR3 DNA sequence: TGCAGTGCTAGAGATCTAGCGGAGACCTACAATGAGCAGTTCTTC. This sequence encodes CSARDLAETYNEQFF.

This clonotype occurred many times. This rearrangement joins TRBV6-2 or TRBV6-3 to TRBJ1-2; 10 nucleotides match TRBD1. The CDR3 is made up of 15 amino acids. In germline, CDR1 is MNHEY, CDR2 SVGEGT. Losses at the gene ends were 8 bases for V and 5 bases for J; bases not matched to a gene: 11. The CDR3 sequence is CASLPDRGLGYGYTF. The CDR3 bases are TGTGCCAGCCTCCCAGACAGGGGGCTGGGGTATGGCTACACCTTC.

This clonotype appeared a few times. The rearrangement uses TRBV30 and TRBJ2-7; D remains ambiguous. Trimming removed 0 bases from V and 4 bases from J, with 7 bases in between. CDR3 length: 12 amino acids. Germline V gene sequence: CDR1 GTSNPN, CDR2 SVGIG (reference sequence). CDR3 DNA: TGTGCCTGGAGTGTGGTCAGTTACGAGCAGTACTTC. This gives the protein CAWSVVSYEQYF.

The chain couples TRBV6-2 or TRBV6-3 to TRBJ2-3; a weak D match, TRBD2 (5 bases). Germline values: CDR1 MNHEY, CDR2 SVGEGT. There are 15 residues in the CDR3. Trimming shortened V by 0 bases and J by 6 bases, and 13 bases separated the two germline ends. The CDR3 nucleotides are TGTGCCAGCAGTTACTCGGAGGATGACCCGGATACGCAGTATTTT. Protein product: CASSYSEDDPDTQYF.

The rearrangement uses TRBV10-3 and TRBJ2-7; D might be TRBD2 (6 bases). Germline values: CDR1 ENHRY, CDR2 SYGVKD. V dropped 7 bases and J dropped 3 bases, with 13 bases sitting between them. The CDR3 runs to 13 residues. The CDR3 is CAITPGLGYEQYF. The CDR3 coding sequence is TGTGCCATCACCCCGGGACTGGGCTACGAGCAGTACTTC.

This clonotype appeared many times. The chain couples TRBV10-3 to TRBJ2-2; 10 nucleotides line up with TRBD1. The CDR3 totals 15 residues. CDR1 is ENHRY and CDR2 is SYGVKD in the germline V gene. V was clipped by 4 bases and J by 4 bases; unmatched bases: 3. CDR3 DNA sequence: TGTGCCATCAGTGTTGGGACAGGGGCCACCGGGGAGCTGTTTTTT. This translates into CAISVGTGATGELFF.

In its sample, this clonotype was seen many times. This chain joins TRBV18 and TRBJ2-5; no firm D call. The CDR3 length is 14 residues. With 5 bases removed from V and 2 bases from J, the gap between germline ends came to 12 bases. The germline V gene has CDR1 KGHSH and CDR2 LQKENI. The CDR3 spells CASSEVTAQETQYF. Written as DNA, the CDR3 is TGTGCCAGCTCAGAGGTAACAGCACAAGAGACCCAGTACTTC.

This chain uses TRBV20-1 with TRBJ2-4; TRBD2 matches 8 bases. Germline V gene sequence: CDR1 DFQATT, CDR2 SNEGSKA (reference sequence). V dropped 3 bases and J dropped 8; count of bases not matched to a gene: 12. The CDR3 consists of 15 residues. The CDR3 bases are TGCAGTGCTAGCGATCCTGGGACTAGTTGGGACATTCAGTACTTC. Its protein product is CSASDPGTSWDIQYF.

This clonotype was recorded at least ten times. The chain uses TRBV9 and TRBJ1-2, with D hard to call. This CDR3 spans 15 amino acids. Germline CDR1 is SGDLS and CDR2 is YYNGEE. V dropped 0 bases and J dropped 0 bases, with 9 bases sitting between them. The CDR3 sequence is CASSVGGQANYGYTF. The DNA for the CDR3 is TGTGCCAGCAGCGTAGGGGGTCAGGCTAACTATGGCTACACCTTC.

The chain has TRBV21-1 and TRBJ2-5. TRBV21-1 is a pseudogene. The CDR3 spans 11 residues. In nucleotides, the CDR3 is TGTGCCAGCAGCAAAGGGGAGACCCAGTACTTC. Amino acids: CASSKGETQYF.

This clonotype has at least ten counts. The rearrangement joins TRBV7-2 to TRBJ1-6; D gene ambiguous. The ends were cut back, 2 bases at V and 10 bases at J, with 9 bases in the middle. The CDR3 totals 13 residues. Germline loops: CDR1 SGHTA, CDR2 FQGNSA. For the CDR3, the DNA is TGTGCCAGCAGCTTACAAGGGTACTCACCCCTCCACTTT. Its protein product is CASSLQGYSPLHF.

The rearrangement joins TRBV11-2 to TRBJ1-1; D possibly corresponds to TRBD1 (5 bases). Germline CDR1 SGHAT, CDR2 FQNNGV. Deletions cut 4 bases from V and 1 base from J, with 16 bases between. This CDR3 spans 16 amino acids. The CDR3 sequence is CASSWKVGGKNTEAFF. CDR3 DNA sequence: TGTGCCAGCAGCTGGAAAGTGGGGGGGAAGAACACTGAAGCTTTCTTT.

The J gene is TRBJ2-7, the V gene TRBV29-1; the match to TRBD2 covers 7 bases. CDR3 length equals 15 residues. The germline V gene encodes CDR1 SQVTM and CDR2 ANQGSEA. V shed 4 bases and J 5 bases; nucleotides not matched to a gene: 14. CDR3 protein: CSVGGGRLLRNEQYF. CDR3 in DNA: TGCAGCGTTGGGGGGGGGAGACTACTACGAAACGAGCAGTACTTC.

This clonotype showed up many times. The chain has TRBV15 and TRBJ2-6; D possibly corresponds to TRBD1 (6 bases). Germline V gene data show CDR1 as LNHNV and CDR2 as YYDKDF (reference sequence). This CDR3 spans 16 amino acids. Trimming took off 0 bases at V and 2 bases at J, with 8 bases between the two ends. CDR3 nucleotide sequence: TGTGCCACCAGCAGAGACCAGGGGACTGGGGCCAACGTCCTGACTTTC. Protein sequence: CATSRDQGTGANVLTF.

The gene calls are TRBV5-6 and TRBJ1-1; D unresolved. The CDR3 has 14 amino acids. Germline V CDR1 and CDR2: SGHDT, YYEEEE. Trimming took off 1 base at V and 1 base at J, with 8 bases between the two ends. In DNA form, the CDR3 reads TGTGCCAGCAGCTTGTCCCCAGCGAACACTGAAGCTTTCTTT. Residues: CASSLSPANTEAFF. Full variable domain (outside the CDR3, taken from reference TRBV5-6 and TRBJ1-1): DAGVTQSPTHLIKTRGQQVTLRCSPKSGHDTVSWYQQALGQGPQFIFQYYEEEERQRGNFPDRFSGHQFPNYSSELNVNALLLGDSALYLCASSLSPANTEAFFGQGTRLTVV.

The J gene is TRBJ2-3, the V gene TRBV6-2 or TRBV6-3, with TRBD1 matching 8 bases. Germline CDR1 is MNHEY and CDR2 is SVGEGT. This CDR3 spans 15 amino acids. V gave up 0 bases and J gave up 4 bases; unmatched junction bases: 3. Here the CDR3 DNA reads TGTGCCAGCAGTTACTCAGCCAGGGGGCCAGATACGCAGTATTTT. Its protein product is CASSYSARGPDTQYF.

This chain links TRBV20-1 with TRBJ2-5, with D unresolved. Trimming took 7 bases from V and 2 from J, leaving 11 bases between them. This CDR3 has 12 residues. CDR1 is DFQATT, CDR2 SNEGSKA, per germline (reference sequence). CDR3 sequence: CSVGRYQETQYF. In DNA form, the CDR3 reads TGCAGTGTTGGACGGTATCAAGAGACCCAGTACTTC.

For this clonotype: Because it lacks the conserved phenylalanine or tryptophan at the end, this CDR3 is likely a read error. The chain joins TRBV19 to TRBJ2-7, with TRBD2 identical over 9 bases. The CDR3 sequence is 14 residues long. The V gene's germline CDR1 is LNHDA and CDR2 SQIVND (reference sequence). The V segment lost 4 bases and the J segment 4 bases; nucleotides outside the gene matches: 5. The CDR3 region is CASSTGAGGYEQYL. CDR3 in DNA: TGTGCCAGTAGTACTGGAGCGGGGGGTTACGAGCAGTACCTC.

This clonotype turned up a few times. As DNA, the CDR3 is TGCAGCGTTGTTTGGGGAGGAGGGGGCACTGAAGCTTTCTTT. As protein: CSVVWGGGGTEAFF. The chain recombines TRBV29-1 with TRBJ1-1; maybe TRBD1 (6 bases). Germline lookup yields CDR1 SQVTM and CDR2 ANQGSEA. The V gene lost 4 bases and the J gene lost 4 bases, with 16 bases spanning the gap. This CDR3 contains 14 residues.

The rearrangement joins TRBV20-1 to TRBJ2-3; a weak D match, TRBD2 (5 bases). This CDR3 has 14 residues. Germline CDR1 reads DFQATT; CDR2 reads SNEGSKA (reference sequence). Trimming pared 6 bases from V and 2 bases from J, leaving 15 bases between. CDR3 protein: CSAPSGSHTDTQYF. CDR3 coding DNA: TGCAGTGCCCCATCTGGGAGCCACACAGATACGCAGTATTTT.

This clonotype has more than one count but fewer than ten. CDR3 nucleotide sequence: TGTGCCAGCAGCAAGGAGTCCTCTTTC. This sequence encodes CASSKESSF. V usage is TRBV21-1 and J usage is TRBJ2-1; the table's TRBD2 call for D was not verified on the DNA. TRBV21-1 is described as a pseudogene. This CDR3 is built from 9 residues.

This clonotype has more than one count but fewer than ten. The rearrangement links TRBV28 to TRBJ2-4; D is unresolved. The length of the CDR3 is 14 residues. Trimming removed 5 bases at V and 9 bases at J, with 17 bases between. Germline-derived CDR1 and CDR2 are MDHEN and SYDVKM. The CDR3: CASSPSMAYGIQYF. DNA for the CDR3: TGTGCCAGCAGTCCCTCCATGGCTTACGGCATTCAGTACTTC.

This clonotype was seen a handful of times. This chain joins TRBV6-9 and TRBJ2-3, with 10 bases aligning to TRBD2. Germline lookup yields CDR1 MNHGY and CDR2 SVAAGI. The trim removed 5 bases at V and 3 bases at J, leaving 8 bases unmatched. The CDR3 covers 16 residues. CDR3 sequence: CASSRSAGGPTDTQYF. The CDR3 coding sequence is TGTGCCAGCAGTCGTTCAGCGGGGGGGCCTACAGATACGCAGTATTTT.

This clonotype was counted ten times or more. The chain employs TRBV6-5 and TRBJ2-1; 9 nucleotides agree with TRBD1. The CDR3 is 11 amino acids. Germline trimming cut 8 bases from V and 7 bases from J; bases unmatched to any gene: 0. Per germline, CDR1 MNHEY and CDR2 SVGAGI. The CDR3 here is CASGQGNEQFF. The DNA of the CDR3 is TGTGCCAGCGGACAGGGGAATGAGCAGTTCTTC.

CDR3 region: CSVAGQGVRAFF. The DNA for the CDR3 is TGCAGCGTCGCCGGACAGGGTGTACGAGCTTTCTTT. The chain joins TRBV29-1 to TRBJ1-1; 8 bases are a match to TRBD1. Germline loops: CDR1 SQVTM, CDR2 ANQGSEA. The CDR3 has 12 residues. V was clipped by 6 bases and J by 10 bases; unmatched bases: 10.

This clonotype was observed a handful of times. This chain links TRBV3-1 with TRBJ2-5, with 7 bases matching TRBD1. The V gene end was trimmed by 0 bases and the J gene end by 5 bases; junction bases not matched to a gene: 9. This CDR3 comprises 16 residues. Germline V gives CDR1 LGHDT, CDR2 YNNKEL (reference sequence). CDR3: CASSQDPPTGSETQYF. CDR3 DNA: TGTGCCAGCAGCCAAGACCCCCCGACAGGGTCGGAGACCCAGTACTTC.